This TCR beta chain was observed in a study of cytomegalovirus exposure and HLA in healthy donors. Study-level information: The approximately 110 validation repertoires used a platform that matched the one used for the roughly 700 first-cohort repertoires, as a later analysis reported.

Separate from the roughly 720-subject first cohort was the 120-subject validation cohort, to which the donors belonged. In the case of this clone: The target antigen is unknown.

This table comes from immunoSEQ multiplex PCR, and its TCRdb copy is limited to in-frame clones, with some not included. The data contain around 160,000 clones, around 81% of them seen just once; the ten biggest clones take up around 2.4%. The CDR3 has 15 residues. Germline V gives CDR1 MNHEY, CDR2 SVGAGI. The V gene lost 6 bases and the J gene lost 4 bases, with 18 bases spanning the gap. Study-wide findings and caveats: Rarity held for most TCR sequences, but there were some public TCRs that occurred in many donors. It was found in a later analysis that first-cohort TCR clusters tended to co-occur in the 90 to 150 validation repertoires.

The chain recombines TRBV6-5 with TRBJ1-1; a weak D match, TRBD1 (5 bases). The specimen sequenced was PBMCs. The source is a man between 25 and 39 years old in good health and CMV-seropositive. CDR3 in amino acids: CASRPGRTSTTEAFF. In DNA form, the CDR3 reads TGTGCCAGCAGACCCGGACGGACAAGTACCACTGAAGCTTTCTTT.